Listed below are T cell receptor beta chains from one sample, sequenced in a study of CD8+CD57+ T cells in acquired aplastic anemia. In TCRdb, the reads were re-called with MiXCR into one record per CDR3 protein. The profile covers more than 150,000 distinct CDR3 sequences, with 48% appearing a single time and roughly 13% taken by the ten largest. The sample taken for sequencing was sorted CD4+, CD8+, or CD8+CD57+ T cells (not recorded which) from PBMCs. The receptors here all came from a human donor with aplastic anemia. Both conserved end residues are part of each CDR3. Each record gives: clone size, J gene, V gene, D gene, CDR3 DNA, CDR3 protein. A D gene is named only where the DNA matches it firmly. Part of the rows lack a size; the others show once, few, many or a class for expanded clones.

clone size: many
J gene: TRBJ1-1
V gene: TRBV20-1
D gene: -
CDR3 DNA: TGCAGTGCTATGACGGGGCCTGAAGCTTTCTTT
CDR3 protein: CSAMTGPEAFF

clone size: many
J gene: TRBJ1-6
V gene: TRBV7-2
D gene: -
CDR3 DNA: TGTGCCAGCAGAGGCCTTCAACTTTCACCCCTCCACTTT
CDR3 protein: CASRGLQLSPLHF

clone size: many
J gene: TRBJ1-2
V gene: TRBV12-3/TRBV12-4
D gene: -
CDR3 DNA: TGTGCCAGCAGCCGACCGTCCGACTCTAACTATGGCTACACCTTC
CDR3 protein: CASSRPSDSNYGYTF

clone size: few
J gene: TRBJ2-1
V gene: TRBV10-3
D gene: -
CDR3 DNA: TGTGCCATCAGTGACTTAGGGTACAATGAGCAGTTCTTC
CDR3 protein: CAISDLGYNEQFF

clone size: many
J gene: TRBJ2-7
V gene: TRBV11-1
D gene: -
CDR3 DNA: TGTGCCAGCAGTCACCCCGGGACGGTCGTCTACGAGCAGTACTTC
CDR3 protein: CASSHPGTVVYEQYF

clone size: -
J gene: TRBJ2-7
V gene: TRBV5-1
D gene: TRBD1
CDR3 DNA: TGCGCCAGCAGCTTTGACAGGGCCTACGAGCAGTACTTC
CDR3 protein: CASSFDRAYEQYF

clone size: many
J gene: TRBJ1-2
V gene: TRBV27
D gene: -
CDR3 DNA: TGCGCCAGCAGCTTGCGGGGGAACTATGGCTACACCTTC
CDR3 protein: CASSLRGNYGYTF

clone size: many
J gene: TRBJ1-6
V gene: TRBV25-1
D gene: -
CDR3 DNA: TGTGCCAGCAGTGAATATGCGGGGGCTAATTCACCCCTCCACTTT
CDR3 protein: CASSEYAGANSPLHF

clone size: -
J gene: TRBJ2-3
V gene: TRBV20-1
D gene: -
CDR3 DNA: TGCAGTGCTAGAGACTTCACAGATACGCAGTATTTT
CDR3 protein: CSARDFTDTQYF

clone size: many
J gene: TRBJ2-2
V gene: TRBV5-1
D gene: TRBD1
CDR3 DNA: TGCGCCAGCGGGACAGGTACGAACACCGGGGAGCTGTTTTTT
CDR3 protein: CASGTGTNTGELFF

clone size: -
J gene: TRBJ2-6
V gene: TRBV6-4
D gene: -
CDR3 DNA: TGTGCCAGCAGTCCAGGCCACCACTCTGGGGCCAACGTCCTGACTTTC
CDR3 protein: CASSPGHHSGANVLTF

clone size: few
J gene: TRBJ1-2
V gene: TRBV6-2/TRBV6-3
D gene: -
CDR3 DNA: -
CDR3 protein: CASSFARGAGTF

clone size: -
J gene: TRBJ2-3
V gene: TRBV5-1
D gene: -
CDR3 DNA: TGCGCCAGCATCGTCCCCCCGCCCGGGGGCACAGATACGCAGTATTTT
CDR3 protein: CASIVPPPGGTDTQYF

clone size: -
J gene: TRBJ2-5
V gene: TRBV10-3
D gene: TRBD2
CDR3 DNA: TGTGCCAGCAGGGTCCCGTTAGCGGGGGAAGAGACCCAGTACTTC
CDR3 protein: CASRVPLAGEETQYF

clone size: few
J gene: TRBJ1-1
V gene: TRBV7-8
D gene: -
CDR3 DNA: TGTGCCAGCAGCTTCTCCGTTGTGTGGGGTGAGACTGAAGCTTTCTTT
CDR3 protein: CASSFSVVWGETEAFF

clone size: -
J gene: TRBJ1-2
V gene: TRBV7-8
D gene: TRBD1
CDR3 DNA: TGTGCCAGCAGCTTAACAGGGGGCAACTATGGCTACACCTTC
CDR3 protein: CASSLTGGNYGYTF

clone size: many
J gene: TRBJ2-1
V gene: TRBV24-1
D gene: TRBD1
CDR3 DNA: TGTGCCACCAGTGACACACGGGGTGGGACAGGGGGGTCCGGTGAGCAGTTCTTC
CDR3 protein: CATSDTRGGTGGSGEQFF

clone size: -
J gene: TRBJ2-7
V gene: TRBV7-6
D gene: -
CDR3 DNA: TGTGCCAGCAGCTTAGGGACAGTTAGCTCCTACGAGCAGTACTTC
CDR3 protein: CASSLGTVSSYEQYF

clone size: -
J gene: TRBJ2-3
V gene: TRBV10-3
D gene: TRBD2
CDR3 DNA: TGTGCCATCAGGGGGACTAGCGGCGATAGGCAGTATTTT
CDR3 protein: CAIRGTSGDRQYF

clone size: -
J gene: TRBJ2-1
V gene: TRBV20-1
D gene: -
CDR3 DNA: TGCAGTGCCAAGCAGGGGGGGAACTACAATGAGCAGTTCTTC
CDR3 protein: CSAKQGGNYNEQFF

clone size: once
J gene: TRBJ2-5
V gene: TRBV7-3
D gene: -
CDR3 DNA: TGTGCCAGCAGCTTGTTCCCACGGGGCGCAAAGGGAGAGACCCAGTACTTC
CDR3 protein: CASSLFPRGAKGETQYF

clone size: -
J gene: TRBJ1-4
V gene: TRBV5-5
D gene: -
CDR3 DNA: TGTGCCAGCAGCTTGCCAGGGGAAAAGGAAAAACTGTTTTTT
CDR3 protein: CASSLPGEKEKLFF

clone size: many
J gene: TRBJ1-2
V gene: TRBV24-1
D gene: -
CDR3 DNA: TGTGCCACCAGTGAGGGGGGGAACTATGGCTACACCTTC
CDR3 protein: CATSEGGNYGYTF

clone size: many
J gene: TRBJ2-2
V gene: TRBV2
D gene: -
CDR3 DNA: TGTGCCAGCAGAAAGGGGACGGGCGGGGAGCTGTTTTTT
CDR3 protein: CASRKGTGGELFF

clone size: once
J gene: TRBJ2-7
V gene: TRBV10-1
D gene: TRBD1
CDR3 DNA: TGCGCCAGCAGTGTCCGGGACAGGGGTCCCAGCTCCTACGAGCAGTACTTC
CDR3 protein: CASSVRDRGPSSYEQYF

clone size: few
J gene: TRBJ2-5
V gene: TRBV10-3
D gene: TRBD2
CDR3 DNA: TGTGCCATCAGTCAGGGAGGGGAGACCCAGTACTTC
CDR3 protein: CAISQGGETQYF

clone size: -
J gene: TRBJ1-5
V gene: TRBV20-1
D gene: -
CDR3 DNA: TGCAGTGCTGGAGGGATTAATAGCAATCAGCCCCAGCATTTT
CDR3 protein: CSAGGINSNQPQHF

clone size: -
J gene: TRBJ2-7
V gene: TRBV2
D gene: TRBD2
CDR3 DNA: TGTGCCAGCAGCCCGGGACTAGCGGGAGACGAGCAGTACTTC
CDR3 protein: CASSPGLAGDEQYF